A selection of T cell receptor beta chains follows, all from one sample in a study of cytomegalovirus exposure and HLA in healthy donors. TCRdb's copy holds only in-frame clones and misses some; the assay was immunoSEQ multiplex PCR. Seen in this sample are 90,000 to 120,000 clones; the ten most common clones hold 0.59%. The specimen was PBMCs. The receptors were sampled from a man in his fifties in good health and CMV-seronegative. Each CDR3 is given with its conserved first and last residue. D genes are given only for firm matches.

j_call	d_call	v_call	cdr3_aa	cdr3_nt
TRBJ1-1	TRBD1	TRBV7-9	CASSFLAGGLNTEAFF	TGTGCCAGCAGCTTCCTGGCAGGGGGCCTGAACACTGAAGCTTTCTTT
TRBJ2-5	TRBD2	TRBV7-2	CASSFPSGGARETQYF	TGTGCCAGCAGCTTCCCCAGCGGGGGGGCGCGGGAGACCCAGTACTTC
TRBJ2-3	TRBD1	TRBV5-1	CASSSPGTGSTDTQYF	TGCGCCAGCAGCTCGCCCGGGACAGGCTCCACAGATACGCAGTATTTT
TRBJ1-4	TRBD1	TRBV25-1	CASSEHPGDSPNEKLFF	TGTGCCAGCAGTGAACACCCTGGGGACAGCCCAAATGAAAAACTGTTTTTT
TRBJ2-7	-	TRBV5-6	CASSSRGGREQYF	TGTGCCAGCAGCTCCAGAGGCGGAAGGGAGCAGTACTTC
TRBJ2-2	-	TRBV18	CASSPPTRANTGELFF	TGTGCCAGCTCACCACCCACCCGCGCGAACACCGGGGAGCTGTTTTTT
TRBJ2-5	-	TRBV2	CASSAQTTAQETQYF	TGTGCCAGCAGCGCGCAGACGACAGCCCAAGAGACCCAGTACTTC
TRBJ2-2	TRBD2	TRBV4-3	CASSHDPRGGRFGELFF	TGCGCCAGCAGCCACGACCCACGCGGGGGGCGGTTTGGGGAGCTGTTTTTT
TRBJ2-1	TRBD2	TRBV12-5	CASGLMAGGGEQFF	TGTGCTAGTGGTTTAATGGCGGGAGGGGGTGAGCAGTTCTTC
TRBJ2-1	TRBD2	TRBV18	CASSISGGAYNEQFF	TGTGCCAGCTCAATAAGCGGGGGGGCGTACAATGAGCAGTTCTTC
TRBJ1-1	TRBD1	TRBV18	CASSDDRARYTEAFF	TGTGCCAGCTCAGACGACAGGGCGCGATACACTGAAGCTTTCTTT
TRBJ1-1	-	TRBV6-1	CATQNSLNTEAFF	TGTGCCACCCAAAACTCCTTGAACACTGAAGCTTTCTTT
TRBJ2-7	-	TRBV5-6	CASSLDPRDTYEQYF	TGTGCCAGCAGCTTGGATCCGCGGGATACGTACGAGCAGTACTTC
TRBJ1-2	TRBD1	TRBV5-6	CASRETGVVDGYTF	TGTGCCAGCCGGGAGACAGGGGTCGTCGATGGCTACACCTTC
TRBJ2-7	-	TRBV7-9	CASSSPTATYEQYF	TGTGCCAGCAGCTCCCCGACAGCCACCTACGAGCAGTACTTC
TRBJ2-3	-	TRBV4-3	CASSQGGSDRVLDTQYF	TGCGCCAGCAGCCAGGGGGGGTCGGACAGGGTGTTGGATACGCAGTATTTT
TRBJ2-5	TRBD2	TRBV29-1	CSVEDLAGGSQETQYF	TGCAGCGTTGAAGATCTAGCGGGAGGTTCACAAGAGACCCAGTACTTC
TRBJ1-2	TRBD1	TRBV11-1	CASRGQAAYTF	TGTGCCAGCAGAGGACAGGCCGCCTACACCTTC
TRBJ2-7	-	TRBV28	CASSHFGESYEQYF	TGTGCCAGCAGCCATTTTGGGGAGTCCTACGAGCAGTACTTC
TRBJ1-3	-	TRBV18	CASSPPSVTSGNTIYF	TGTGCCAGCTCACCACCGTCGGTTACCTCTGGAAACACCATATATTTT
TRBJ2-5	-	TRBV5-5	CASSWAGSETQYF	TGTGCCAGCAGTTGGGCGGGGAGCGAGACCCAGTACTTC
TRBJ2-1	-	TRBV5-6	CASSLWGVGLNEQFF	TGTGCCAGCAGCTTGTGGGGCGTTGGTTTAAATGAGCAGTTCTTC
TRBJ2-5	TRBD2	TRBV29-1	CSVEAPLSSGGPPRAQYF	TGCAGCGTTGAAGCCCCGCTCTCTAGCGGGGGGCCCCCCCGGGCCCAGTACTTC
TRBJ1-1	-	TRBV7-2	CASSFAGGQTEAFF	TGTGCCAGCAGCTTTGCGGGGGGCCAGACTGAAGCTTTCTTT
TRBJ1-1	-	TRBV6-5	CASSTGLGTEAFF	TGTGCCAGCAGTACGGGGTTAGGGACTGAAGCTTTCTTT
TRBJ2-5	-	TRBV29-1	CSTRAGEETQYF	TGCAGCACTCGGGCCGGGGAAGAGACCCAGTACTTC
TRBJ2-7	-	TRBV4-1	CASSQQPRVSYEQYF	TGCGCCAGCAGCCAACAACCCAGGGTTTCCTACGAGCAGTACTTC
TRBJ2-1	TRBD1	TRBV30	CAWSVGTGTYEQFF	TGTGCCTGGAGTGTCGGGACAGGAACTTATGAGCAGTTCTTC
TRBJ1-6	-	TRBV6-5	CASSYGAVGDSPLHF	TGTGCCAGCAGTTACGGGGCGGTCGGCGATTCACCCCTCCACTTT
TRBJ1-4	TRBD1	TRBV6-1	CASSDRDRIRNEKLFF	TGTGCCAGCAGTGACCGGGACAGGATCCGTAATGAAAAACTGTTTTTT
TRBJ2-5	-	TRBV29-1	CSVGASTSTGETQYF	TGCAGCGTTGGAGCCAGTACGAGTACGGGAGAGACCCAGTACTTC
TRBJ1-1	TRBD1	TRBV18	CASSRDRDLNTEAFF	TGTGCCAGCTCACGAGACAGGGACTTGAACACTGAAGCTTTCTTT
TRBJ1-1	TRBD1	TRBV6-5	CASSRDHQGVAEAFF	TGTGCCAGCAGTAGGGACCATCAGGGGGTCGCTGAAGCTTTCTTT
TRBJ1-5	-	TRBV27	CASSPPPRDSNQPQHF	TGTGCCAGCAGTCCCCCCCCGAGGGATAGCAATCAGCCCCAGCATTTT
TRBJ2-7	TRBD2	TRBV7-6	CASSEVAGGSYEQYF	TGTGCCAGCTCAGAAGTAGCGGGAGGGTCCTACGAGCAGTACTTC
TRBJ1-5	-	TRBV15	CATSRVESPPQHF	TGTGCCACCAGCAGAGTTGAGAGTCCGCCCCAGCATTTT
TRBJ2-1	-	TRBV19	CASSINNAGSNEQFF	TGTGCCAGTAGTATAAATAACGCAGGGTCGAATGAGCAGTTCTTC
TRBJ1-3	-	TRBV16	CASSHGNEPLYF	TGTGCCAGCAGCCACGGGAATGAGCCACTATATTTT
TRBJ1-2	TRBD1	TRBV4-1	CASSQDRRGGTGVGYTF	TGCGCCAGCAGCCAAGATCGTAGGGGTGGGACAGGTGTTGGCTACACCTTC
TRBJ1-2	TRBD1	TRBV30	CAGGQAPANYGYTF	TGTGCCGGAGGACAGGCACCCGCTAACTATGGCTACACCTTC
TRBJ2-7	-	TRBV7-2	CASSLRGAQYEQYF	TGTGCCAGCAGCTTACGGGGGGCGCAATACGAGCAGTACTTC
TRBJ2-1	-	TRBV11-3	CASSPTYRDSNEQFF	TGTGCCAGCAGCCCAACTTATCGGGACTCCAATGAGCAGTTCTTC
TRBJ2-7	TRBD2	TRBV5-1	CASSLVGGTSEQYF	TGCGCCAGCAGCTTGGTCGGGGGGACGAGCGAGCAGTACTTC
TRBJ2-7	-	TRBV4-1	CASSQLGLGEQYF	TGCGCCAGCAGCCAGCTTGGACTCGGCGAGCAGTACTTC
TRBJ1-2	-	TRBV11-2	CASSFPGVVGYTF	TGTGCCAGCAGTTTCCCGGGGGTCGTTGGCTACACCTTC